This TCR beta chain was sequenced in a study of T cells in tumors after PD-1 blockade. About the research overall: Either cemiplimab 350 mg every 2 weeks or pembrolizumab 200 mg every 3 weeks was given. During anti-PD-1 treatment, some patients continued daily vismodegib 150 mg. Study conclusions and caveats: Blood contained about 40% of the tumor's TCR clonotypes.

TCRdb keeps only in-frame clones here, not all; method: immunoSEQ multiplex PCR. The sample gives approximately 63,000 clones, 74% of which show up once; around 4.7% is in the top ten. As for this clone: The antigen is unknown.

Sequences were derived from PBMCs, sampled after anti-PD-1 treatment. This receptor was taken from a human donor with basal cell carcinoma.

The CDR3 DNA reads as TGCGCCAGCAGTACCTCCGGAGCGGGGGGGCAAGAGACCCAGTACTTC. This sequence encodes CASSTSGAGGQETQYF. The chain recombines TRBV5-1 with TRBJ2-5, with 10 bases lining up with TRBD2. The CDR3 is 16 residues long. Unmatched junction bases numbered 9, after V lost 5 bases and J lost 2 bases. CDR1 is SGHRS, CDR2 YFSETQ, per germline.